The rows below give T cell receptor beta chains drawn from one sample of a study of Ad26.COV2.S vaccination and SARS-CoV-2 variants. Using immunoSEQ multiplex PCR, the repertoire was profiled, and TCRdb retains in-frame clones only, with some absent. This repertoire shows fewer than 800,000 clones, about 90% found once; its top ten account for 1.5%. The source material was peripheral blood, sampled in a trial of Ad26.COV2.S vaccine versus placebo. All receptors come from a person between 18 and 65 years old who received the Ad26.COV2.S COVID-19 vaccine or a placebo. The conserved cysteine and the conserved F or W are not part of the CDR3 here. Each record gives: V gene, CDR3 protein.

v_call: TRBV5-6; cdr3_aa: ASSQPGQGGYEQY
v_call: TRBV29-1; cdr3_aa: SVEGIRGRPEDEQF
v_call: TRBV5-1; cdr3_aa: ASRNRGGKDGYT
v_call: TRBV19; cdr3_aa: ASSTPKAGTEAF
v_call: TRBV6-2/TRBV6-3; cdr3_aa: ASSPSVAGELF
v_call: TRBV7-2; cdr3_aa: ASSAGHLNGEAF
v_call: TRBV2; cdr3_aa: ASRTGQGSLGANVLT
v_call: TRBV12-3/TRBV12-4; cdr3_aa: ASSLPGNYGYT
v_call: TRBV11-1; cdr3_aa: ASSFQGGYGYT
v_call: TRBV7-9; cdr3_aa: ASSRDEGRYGYT
v_call: TRBV6-2/TRBV6-3; cdr3_aa: ASSYDRAGTDTQY
v_call: TRBV7-9; cdr3_aa: ASTAGTEAF
v_call: TRBV10-3; cdr3_aa: AINSRGKDTEAF
v_call: TRBV30; cdr3_aa: AWSVGGRETQY
v_call: TRBV6-5; cdr3_aa: ASSYRDVELYEQY
v_call: TRBV6-5; cdr3_aa: ASTENSIAPNEQF
v_call: TRBV18; cdr3_aa: ASSPRPIEGQGKAGYT
v_call: TRBV7-8; cdr3_aa: ASSLAGQGGYEQY
v_call: TRBV19; cdr3_aa: ASSSPRGGAQSAQH
v_call: TRBV18; cdr3_aa: ASSRDRQETQY
v_call: TRBV6-2/TRBV6-3; cdr3_aa: ASSYQGSQPQH
v_call: TRBV30; cdr3_aa: AWRRTGAYEQY
v_call: TRBV7-3; cdr3_aa: ASSLETPNTGELF
v_call: TRBV7-9; cdr3_aa: ASSLISGLPRGEQF
v_call: TRBV20-1; cdr3_aa: SAIRGNEQF
v_call: TRBV5-5; cdr3_aa: ASSLSRQGVRETQY
v_call: TRBV7-2; cdr3_aa: ASSLDRAINEQF
v_call: TRBV6-1; cdr3_aa: ASSDPTGTYQETQY
v_call: TRBV6-5; cdr3_aa: AGDGGQSYEQY
v_call: TRBV19; cdr3_aa: ASSGQGAGQPQH
v_call: TRBV5-4; cdr3_aa: ASSIQGGYNSPLH
v_call: TRBV5-1; cdr3_aa: ASSVGQGLYQETQY
v_call: TRBV27; cdr3_aa: ASSHRDSRRVDEQY
v_call: TRBV18; cdr3_aa: ASSPTRLAGAPDTQY